The TCR beta chain described here comes from a study of blood T cell repertoires in COVID-19. Study background: Italy, Spain and the United States were the sources of the convalescent and acute COVID-19 samples. T cells, B-cell-depleted T cells, or PBMCs provided the cDNA or gDNA that served as material.

While infection was still active, Seattle patients were enrolled and then followed longitudinally. As originally analysed: Estimated nucleated cell counts came from reference gene primer amplification. Clones were sequenced by immunoSEQ multiplex PCR, and TCRdb holds only the in-frame ones, with some missing. The V and J calls and the clone size are those of that table, but D and trimming were determined from the DNA. The repertoire includes under 100,000 clones, roughly 78% of them detected once, and roughly 38% sits in the top ten. This clone came up once. Germline trimming cut 5 bases from V and 0 bases from J; bases unmatched to any gene: 5. Germline V CDR1 and CDR2: SGHVS, FQNEAQ. The CDR3 is 15 residues long.

This chain links TRBV7-8 with TRBJ2-7, with 9 bases identical to TRBD1. The clonotype originates from a man in his 60s with COVID-19, enrolled during active disease. Sequencing input: peripheral blood. The CDR3 loop reads CASSGGQGLSYEQYF. The CDR3 DNA sequence: TGTGCCAGCAGCGGGGGACAGGGACTCTCCTACGAGCAGTACTTC.